These 9 T cell receptor beta chains were sequenced from one sample in a study of cytomegalovirus exposure and HLA in healthy donors. Data came from immunoSEQ multiplex PCR; TCRdb stores just in-frame clones and leaves some out. The table includes approximately 160,000 clones, about 89% detected once. Sequenced: PBMCs. The receptors originated from a woman in her late teens or twenties in good health and CMV-seropositive.

This chain connects TRBV4-1 to TRBJ2-2; D perhaps matches TRBD2 (6 bases). This CDR3 is built from 16 residues. V lost 3 bases, J lost 1 base, and 12 bases lay in between. In germline, CDR1 is MGHRA, CDR2 YSYEKL. This chain's CDR3 is CASSHPLAMNTGELFF. CDR3 DNA sequence: TGCGCCAGCAGCCATCCTCTAGCGATGAACACCGGGGAGCTGTTTTTT.

This clone has just one count. The J gene is TRBJ1-1, the V gene TRBV7-9; 7 nucleotides line up with TRBD1. This CDR3 region has 13 residues. With 5 bases clipped from V and 0 bases from J, the junction kept 0 bases outside the gene matches. CDR1 is SEHNR, CDR2 FQNEAQ, per germline (reference sequence). This chain's CDR3 is CASSTGVNTEAFF. The CDR3 coding sequence is TGTGCCAGCAGCACAGGGGTGAACACTGAAGCTTTCTTT.

This sequence joins TRBV7-9 and TRBJ2-1; D may be TRBD2 (6 bases). The CDR3 runs 14 residues. V gave up 5 bases and J gave up 5 bases, with 13 bases separating them. Per germline, CDR1 SEHNR and CDR2 FQNEAQ (reference sequence). The CDR3 DNA is TGTGCCAGCAGCCCCGGGATAGCGGACAATGAGCAGTTCTTC. This sequence encodes CASSPGIADNEQFF.

V and J are TRBV4-1 and TRBJ1-5; 10 nucleotides line up with TRBD1. V was pared by 4 bases and J by 9 bases, with 9 bases of the junction left unmatched. From germline, CDR1 is MGHRA and CDR2 YSYEKL. This CDR3 is built from 15 residues. CDR3 DNA sequence: TGCGCCAGCAGCCTAAGACAGGGGGCCCCTTGGCCCCAGCATTTT. This sequence encodes CASSLRQGAPWPQHF.

V is TRBV27 and J is TRBJ2-2; possibly TRBD2 for D (7 bases). The CDR3 has 15 residues. Germline CDR1 is MNHEY and CDR2 is SMNVEV (reference sequence). V lost 7 bases, J lost 2 bases, and 14 bases lay in between. DNA for the CDR3: TGTGCCAGCACTCGAGGGGGGGCAAACACCGGGGAGCTGTTTTTT. It is translated as CASTRGGANTGELFF.

This chain links TRBV5-6 with TRBJ2-7, with 7 bases identical to TRBD1. CDR1 and CDR2 from the germline V gene are SGHDT and YYEEEE. V gave up 5 bases and J gave up 2 bases; unmatched junction bases: 7. The CDR3 covers 14 residues. The CDR3 DNA is TGTGCCAGCAGATCCGGGACAGAGACCTACGAGCAGTACTTC. Protein product: CASRSGTETYEQYF.

This rearrangement joins TRBV4-2 to TRBJ1-4; D is uncertain. Germline V gives CDR1 LGHNA, CDR2 YNFKEQ. Deletions cut 1 base from V and 6 bases from J, with 12 bases between. CDR3 size: 15 residues. The CDR3 DNA reads as TGTGCCAGCAGCCAAGCCTCAGTGCGGTATGAAAAACTGTTTTTT. Its translation is CASSQASVRYEKLFF.

This clone was detected a few times. This rearrangement joins TRBV6-5 to TRBJ2-7; 12 bases map to TRBD2. V lost 8 bases, J lost 2 bases, and 4 bases stayed unmatched. The CDR3 length is 14 residues. The germline gives CDR1 MNHEY, CDR2 SVGAGI. The CDR3 is CASARTSGTYEQYF. CDR3 nucleotide sequence: TGTGCCAGCGCCAGGACTAGCGGGACCTACGAGCAGTACTTC.

The chain links TRBV2 to TRBJ2-5, with 8 positions matching TRBD2. This CDR3 has 17 amino acids. CDR1 is SNHLY and CDR2 is FYNNEI in the germline V gene. V lost 3 bases and J lost 5; bases outside the gene matches: 14. Written as DNA, the CDR3 is TGTGCCAGCAGTGAGCGGAATCTGGCGGGGGGAGGGGAGACCCAGTACTTC. Its translation is CASSERNLAGGGETQYF.